This T cell receptor beta chain originates from a study of T cells after yellow fever vaccination. Each CDR3 protein is one row after TCRdb ran MiXCR on the 5' RACE reads. This sample has some 670,000 distinct CDR3 sequences, with over 9% found just once. There are 13 residues in the CDR3. In germline, CDR1 is SGHDT, CDR2 YYEEEE. Trimming stripped 4 bases from V and 5 bases from J, with 13 bases between. The material sequenced was PBMCs, taken on the day of the yellow fever booster vaccination. J is TRBJ2-7 and V is TRBV5-6; no clear D gene. The clonotype was recovered from a man younger than 40 who received the YFV17D yellow fever vaccine. CDR3 DNA: TGTGCCAGCAGCAACTGGCTGGGTAACGAGCAGTACTTC. It yields the protein CASSNWLGNEQYF.